These T cell receptor beta chains were read from a single sample in a study of CD8 T cells in Susac syndrome. TCRdb called the immunoSEQ multiplex PCR reads again in MiXCR, with one record for every CDR3 protein. The sample consists of fewer than 85,000 distinct CDR3 sequences, approximately 95% of them appearing once. Source material: CD8+ T cells from PBMCs. All receptors derive from a human donor with Susac syndrome. CDR3s include the opening cysteine and the closing phenylalanine or tryptophan. The order of the fields is J gene, D gene, clone size, V gene, CDR3 DNA, CDR3 protein. D genes are given only for firm matches. Only part of the rows carry a size: once, few, many, or a class if the clone is expanded.

j_gene: TRBJ2-2
d_gene: -
abundance: -
v_gene: TRBV5-1
CDR3nt: TGCGCCAGCAGCTTGGTATCGACCAACACCGGGGAGCTGTTTTTT
CDR3aa: CASSLVSTNTGELFF

j_gene: TRBJ2-1
d_gene: TRBD2
abundance: -
v_gene: TRBV29-1
CDR3nt: TGCAGCGTTGAGGAATGGACTAGCGGGAGGGCCAGCGATGAGCAGTTCTTC
CDR3aa: CSVEEWTSGRASDEQFF

j_gene: TRBJ2-3
d_gene: TRBD1
abundance: -
v_gene: TRBV5-4
CDR3nt: TGTGCCAGCAGACCCGGGACAGGCACAGATACGCAGTATTTT
CDR3aa: CASRPGTGTDTQYF

j_gene: TRBJ2-1
d_gene: TRBD2
abundance: -
v_gene: TRBV5-1
CDR3nt: TGCGCCAGCAGCTCCCGGGGGGATTACAATGAGCAGTTCTTC
CDR3aa: CASSSRGDYNEQFF

j_gene: TRBJ2-5
d_gene: TRBD2
abundance: -
v_gene: TRBV7-9
CDR3nt: TGTGCCAGCAGCCCGCAAGCGGGAGATACGGGAGAGACCCAGTACTTC
CDR3aa: CASSPQAGDTGETQYF

j_gene: TRBJ1-1
d_gene: TRBD1
abundance: -
v_gene: TRBV20-1
CDR3nt: TGCAGTGCCGGGGACAGGGGGAACACTGAAGCTTTCTTT
CDR3aa: CSAGDRGNTEAFF

j_gene: TRBJ2-1
d_gene: -
abundance: -
v_gene: TRBV15
CDR3nt: TGTGCCACCAGCAGAGTAGGTGGTGAGCAGTTCTTC
CDR3aa: CATSRVGGEQFF

j_gene: TRBJ1-2
d_gene: -
abundance: -
v_gene: TRBV29-1
CDR3nt: TGCAGCGTTGAGGGAGGGACTGCTAACTATGGCTACACCTTC
CDR3aa: CSVEGGTANYGYTF

j_gene: TRBJ1-5
d_gene: -
abundance: -
v_gene: TRBV5-6
CDR3nt: TGTGCCAGCAGCCCCCAAGGAAATCAGCCCCAGCATTTT
CDR3aa: CASSPQGNQPQHF

j_gene: TRBJ2-1
d_gene: -
abundance: -
v_gene: TRBV29-1
CDR3nt: TGCAGCGTTGATTCAGGGAGCTCCTACAATGAGCAGTTCTTC
CDR3aa: CSVDSGSSYNEQFF

j_gene: TRBJ2-3
d_gene: -
abundance: -
v_gene: TRBV20-1
CDR3nt: TGCAGTGCTGGACCAAGGATGGGCACAGATACGCAGTATTTT
CDR3aa: CSAGPRMGTDTQYF

j_gene: TRBJ1-1
d_gene: -
abundance: -
v_gene: TRBV29-1
CDR3nt: TGCAGCGTTGACGGGGGGGTGGACACTGAAGCTTTCTTT
CDR3aa: CSVDGGVDTEAFF

j_gene: TRBJ2-5
d_gene: -
abundance: -
v_gene: TRBV29-1
CDR3nt: TGCAGCGTTGAAGATAATAAGGGGGACGGGGAGACCCAGTACTTC
CDR3aa: CSVEDNKGDGETQYF

j_gene: TRBJ2-3
d_gene: TRBD2
abundance: -
v_gene: TRBV30
CDR3nt: TGTGCCTGGAGTGTGGGACTAGCGGGGAGGGATACGCAGTATTTT
CDR3aa: CAWSVGLAGRDTQYF

j_gene: TRBJ2-5
d_gene: -
abundance: -
v_gene: TRBV20-1
CDR3nt: TGCAGTGCTAGAGATCGGGACACCCAAGAGACCCAGTACTTC
CDR3aa: CSARDRDTQETQYF

j_gene: TRBJ2-3
d_gene: -
abundance: once
v_gene: TRBV12-3/TRBV12-4
CDR3nt: TGTGCCAGCAGTTGGAGGGACAGTCAGGAAGATACGCAGTATTTT
CDR3aa: CASSWRDSQEDTQYF

j_gene: TRBJ2-7
d_gene: TRBD1
abundance: -
v_gene: TRBV3-1
CDR3nt: TGTGCCAGCAGCCAGGGGGACAGGGCCGCCTACGAGCAGTACTTC
CDR3aa: CASSQGDRAAYEQYF

j_gene: TRBJ1-2
d_gene: -
abundance: -
v_gene: TRBV6-5
CDR3nt: TGTGCCAGCAGTTACACCGGGGCCCAAGGGGGCTACACCTTC
CDR3aa: CASSYTGAQGGYTF

j_gene: TRBJ2-1
d_gene: -
abundance: -
v_gene: TRBV9
CDR3nt: TGTGCCAGCAGCGCCCAGGGGAACTCCTACAATGAGCAGTTCTTC
CDR3aa: CASSAQGNSYNEQFF

j_gene: TRBJ2-7
d_gene: TRBD2
abundance: -
v_gene: TRBV4-2
CDR3nt: TGTGCCAGCAGCCAAGAAAGCGGGAGCTCCTACGAGCAGTACTTC
CDR3aa: CASSQESGSSYEQYF

j_gene: TRBJ1-2
d_gene: -
abundance: once
v_gene: TRBV29-1
CDR3nt: TGCAGCGTAGCCTCTAACTATGGCTACACCTTC
CDR3aa: CSVASNYGYTF

j_gene: TRBJ2-3
d_gene: -
abundance: once
v_gene: TRBV19
CDR3nt: TGTGCCAGTAGTATCCGGAGGGGCGGTGCAGATACGCAGTATTTT
CDR3aa: CASSIRRGGADTQYF

j_gene: TRBJ2-1
d_gene: TRBD1
abundance: -
v_gene: TRBV7-3
CDR3nt: TGTGCCAGCAGCCCTAGAGGGGGCGCAGGGAATGAGCAGTTCTTC
CDR3aa: CASSPRGGAGNEQFF

j_gene: TRBJ2-4
d_gene: TRBD1
abundance: -
v_gene: TRBV11-2
CDR3nt: TGTGCCAGCAGCTTAGATGACAGGGACGGAAACATTCAGTACTTC
CDR3aa: CASSLDDRDGNIQYF

j_gene: TRBJ2-6
d_gene: TRBD1
abundance: -
v_gene: TRBV6-5
CDR3nt: TGTGCCAGCAGTTACGGGACAGGTGACTCTGGGGCCAACGTCCTGACTTTC
CDR3aa: CASSYGTGDSGANVLTF

j_gene: TRBJ2-7
d_gene: -
abundance: -
v_gene: TRBV7-2
CDR3nt: TGTGCCAGCAGCTTAGCTAGGGCAGGCCGGACCTACGAGCAGTACTTC
CDR3aa: CASSLARAGRTYEQYF

j_gene: TRBJ2-2
d_gene: TRBD2
abundance: -
v_gene: TRBV9
CDR3nt: TGTGCCAGCAGCTCGGCTAGCGGGAGCACCGGGGAGCTGTTTTTT
CDR3aa: CASSSASGSTGELFF

j_gene: TRBJ1-1
d_gene: -
abundance: -
v_gene: TRBV20-1
CDR3nt: TGCAGTGCTAGGCTCGGGGCCGAAGCTTTCTTT
CDR3aa: CSARLGAEAFF

j_gene: TRBJ2-3
d_gene: -
abundance: -
v_gene: TRBV7-8
CDR3nt: TGTGCCAGCAGCCCCATACTTCCCAGGGACACAGATACGCAGTATTTT
CDR3aa: CASSPILPRDTDTQYF

j_gene: TRBJ2-4
d_gene: -
abundance: -
v_gene: TRBV10-3
CDR3nt: TGTGCCATCAGTGATGTGCAGGGGGGAGGGGGCCAAAACATTCAGTACTTC
CDR3aa: CAISDVQGGGGQNIQYF

j_gene: TRBJ2-5
d_gene: -
abundance: -
v_gene: TRBV9
CDR3nt: TGTGCCAGCAGCGTAGGGTATACAGGGAGTGGAGAGACCCAGTACTTC
CDR3aa: CASSVGYTGSGETQYF

j_gene: TRBJ2-1
d_gene: TRBD2
abundance: -
v_gene: TRBV20-1
CDR3nt: TGCAGTGCTAGAGGGGGGGGACTAGCGGGAGGCGTCGAGCAGTTCTTC
CDR3aa: CSARGGGLAGGVEQFF

j_gene: TRBJ1-1
d_gene: -
abundance: -
v_gene: TRBV28
CDR3nt: TGTGCCAGCAGTTTTCGGGGCCGCATGAACACTGAAGCTTTCTTT
CDR3aa: CASSFRGRMNTEAFF

j_gene: TRBJ1-1
d_gene: -
abundance: -
v_gene: TRBV24-1
CDR3nt: TGTGCCACCTCCGGACCTACAGGTTTGGACACTGAAGCTTTCTTT
CDR3aa: CATSGPTGLDTEAFF

j_gene: TRBJ2-1
d_gene: -
abundance: -
v_gene: TRBV19
CDR3nt: TGTGCCAGTAGTATGGGAGCTAGCGAGCAGTTCTTC
CDR3aa: CASSMGASEQFF

j_gene: TRBJ2-1
d_gene: -
abundance: few
v_gene: TRBV12-3/TRBV12-4
CDR3nt: TGTGCCAGCAGTGGGGACAATGAGCAGTTCTTC
CDR3aa: CASSGDNEQFF

j_gene: TRBJ1-5
d_gene: TRBD1
abundance: -
v_gene: TRBV6-2/TRBV6-3
CDR3nt: TGTGCCAGCACCAACGGACAGGGAGGTAATCAGCCCCAGCATTTT
CDR3aa: CASTNGQGGNQPQHF

j_gene: TRBJ2-1
d_gene: TRBD2
abundance: -
v_gene: TRBV9
CDR3nt: TGTGCCAGCAGCGCCCGGACTAGCACCGTTGCCAATGAGCAGTTCTTC
CDR3aa: CASSARTSTVANEQFF

j_gene: TRBJ1-1
d_gene: -
abundance: -
v_gene: TRBV12-3/TRBV12-4
CDR3nt: TGTGCCAGCAGTTTGGGGCAGGCGTACACTGAAGCTTTCTTT
CDR3aa: CASSLGQAYTEAFF

j_gene: TRBJ1-2
d_gene: -
abundance: few
v_gene: TRBV30
CDR3nt: TGTGCCTGGAGTGTACAGGTCCGAGGCTACACCTTC
CDR3aa: CAWSVQVRGYTF

j_gene: TRBJ1-5
d_gene: -
abundance: -
v_gene: TRBV4-1
CDR3nt: TGCGCCAGCAGCCCGACAGAATCTCAGCCCCAGCATTTT
CDR3aa: CASSPTESQPQHF

j_gene: TRBJ2-7
d_gene: -
abundance: -
v_gene: TRBV13
CDR3nt: TGTGCCAGCAGCCCACGTGGGGAGTCCAACTACGAGCAGTACTTC
CDR3aa: CASSPRGESNYEQYF

j_gene: TRBJ2-7
d_gene: -
abundance: -
v_gene: TRBV29-1
CDR3nt: TGCAGCGTCTCATGGGGGTACGAGCAGTACTTC
CDR3aa: CSVSWGYEQYF

j_gene: TRBJ1-1
d_gene: -
abundance: -
v_gene: TRBV27
CDR3nt: TGTGCCAGCAGTTTGTGGGCAGGGGCTGAAGCTTTCTTT
CDR3aa: CASSLWAGAEAFF

j_gene: TRBJ2-5
d_gene: -
abundance: -
v_gene: TRBV4-1
CDR3nt: TGCGCCAGCAGCCAAGGACACCCCCAGGCCCGTCAAGAGACCCAGTACTTC
CDR3aa: CASSQGHPQARQETQYF